This T cell receptor (beta chain) originates from a study of shared clonotypes between healthy human individuals (TCRdb year 2020). Background on the whole study: A few men and two women, aged 18 to 49 years, made up the cohort. For each donor, three plates each were used for CD4 naive and CD4 memory, two plates were used for CD8 naive, and one plate was used for CD8 memory. Each donor's leukapheresis produced roughly between roughly 0.85 and 9 billion PBMCs. The study deeply sequenced blood TCR repertoires of about 5 healthy adults to estimate repertoire size and the extent of clonotype sharing between individuals. Libraries were prepared and TCR repertoires were sequenced by different laboratories using diverse techniques, in order to increase sequencing depth and limit assay-specific biases.

The paper as a whole reports these results and caveats: Compared with non-shared clonotypes, clonotypes shared by all four sorted-subset donors had higher generation probabilities. When several donors were compared, the shared fraction of clonotypes was 5% to 6.5% for naive CD4, around 4% for naive CD8, roughly 2.5% for memory CD4, and 0.35% to 0.5% for memory CD8. Rarefaction of sorted-subset datasets indicated incomplete sequencing despite the large sequencing depth. Based on pairwise subsampling, the degree of clonotype sharing among donors was expected to be affected by sequencing depth. Sampling was restricted to blood, and TCR repertoires in tissue are likely to differ from TCR repertoires in blood. Estimated clonotype richness was generally larger for naive than for memory subsets. The small number of donors limited the genetic and exposure-history diversity represented.

CD8 naive samples were obtained by positive selection for CCR7 among CD45RO-negative cells, yielding a CD45RA+CCR7+ population from which TemRA cells were excluded. The donors were healthy, HIV-negative adults who had no recently reported acute infections or vaccinations. Only Caucasian adults living in Nashville, Tennessee, USA were represented among the donors. Blood was obtained by leukapheresis, after which PBMCs were separated by Ficoll-Histopaque density gradient centrifugation and cryopreserved in liquid nitrogen vapor phase. Analytical flow cytometry was used to check the purity and quantity of every magnetically sorted T cell population. From each sorted fraction, genomic DNA was isolated and quantified by UV absorbance on a Nanodrop 2000c. As regards this clone: Its antigen has not been determined. Base qualities are not recorded, but no much larger clone differs from it by a single base.

V is cut back by 1 base and J by 3 bases, with 2 bases in the junction unmatched. The CDR3 runs 14 amino acids, cysteine and phenylalanine included. Left in the record is the CDR3 DNA by itself, 42 bases read in frame from the first base. CDR1 is given as SGHAT and CDR2 as FQNNGV, both from the germline V gene. TCR CDR3 regions were amplified from genomic DNA by multiplex PCR using the deep immunoSEQ assay. Extracted genomic DNA from each cell subset was spread evenly across all wells of several immunoSEQ 96-well plates, with each plate serving as a replicate. Each replicate PCR for sorted subsets received 200 ng genomic DNA, equal to about 30,000 T cell genomes. The purified libraries were quantified using a Qubit 3.0 fluorometer, sized with a Bioanalyzer 2100, and then quantified again using the KAPA Library Quantification kit. Every immunoSEQ 96-well plate was sequenced on a separate single-read 150-cycle Illumina NextSeq 550 flow cell. Under the source paper's analysis protocol: Because only junctional sequences without quality scores were contained in the immunoSEQ output, filtering matching that applied to full-length reads could not be performed. Sequences were annotated with PyIR, a Python wrapper for IgBLAST v1.9, and V/J genes and CDR3 were assigned using IMGT germline references. Any read was removed if the V/J assignment was weak (E-value above 1e-6), the CDR3 was missing, or the read contained stop codons, out-of-frame junctions, or ambiguous translated residues. A V3J clonotype was defined by an identical inferred V gene, J gene, and CDR3 amino acid sequence. The percentage overlap between two repertoires was calculated by dividing the number of shared unique clonotypes by the size of the smaller repertoire. Richness of each repertoire was evaluated using RTK rarefaction, the Chao1 estimator, and Recon v2.1 estimates of unobserved clonotypes. Generation probabilities were computed with OLGA for all TCRbeta clonotypes obtained by the gDNA method from four donors. The clones in this table, taken by TCRdb from immuneACCESS, are in-frame only. Not every clone is retained; where verified, under half of the shortfall comes from an unresolved V gene, and the cause of the rest is unknown. V and J calls and clone size are those listed in that table; D and trimming were worked out from the DNA. Across this sample there are under 1 million clones, with 90% to 95% seen only once. The biggest ten clones account for around 24% of the sample.

Material: naive CD8+ T cells sorted from blood. The cell subset or site tag for this specimen amounts to: CD45RA+CCR7+. The V and J genes are TRBV11-2 and TRBJ2-7, and 8 bases in between align with TRBD1. This sequence was found in a man in his thirties or forties in good health. For the CDR3, the sequence is CASSLATGGYEQYF. The DNA is as follows: TGTGCCAGCAGCTTAGCTACAGGGGGCTACGAGCAGTACTTC.